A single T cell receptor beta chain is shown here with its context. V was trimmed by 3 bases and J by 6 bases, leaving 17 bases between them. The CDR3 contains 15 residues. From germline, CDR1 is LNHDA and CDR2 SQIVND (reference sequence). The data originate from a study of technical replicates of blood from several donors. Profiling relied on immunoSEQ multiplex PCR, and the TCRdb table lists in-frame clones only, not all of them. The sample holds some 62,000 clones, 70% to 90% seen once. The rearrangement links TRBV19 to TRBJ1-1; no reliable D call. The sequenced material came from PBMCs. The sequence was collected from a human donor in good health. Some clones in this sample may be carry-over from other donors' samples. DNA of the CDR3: TGTGCCAGTAGTATGGTCTCAGAAGTCCGGGCTGAAGCTTTCTTT. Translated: CASSMVSEVRAEAFF.